What follows are 13 T cell receptor beta chains derived from one specimen sequenced in a study of T cells in Graves' hyperthyroidism and ophthalmopathy. Amplified TCR beta CDR3 regions derived from RNA transcripts. The TCR CDR3 first-round RT-PCR relied on the HTBI primer set. TCRdb reprocessed the multiplex PCR reads with MiXCR, giving one entry per CDR3 protein. The sample holds hundreds of thousands of distinct CDR3 sequences, over 20% seen once. Sequenced: blood. These receptors were taken from a middle-aged woman with Graves' ophthalmopathy.

This clonotype was counted at least ten times. The V call is TRBV9, the J call TRBJ2-3, with TRBD1 matching over 10 bases. CDR3 length: 16 residues. V shed 3 bases, J shed 2 bases, and the junction held 6 bases outside the gene matches. Germline CDR1 is SGDLS and CDR2 is YYNGEE. CDR3 sequence: CASSAGQGFVTDTQYF. DNA of the CDR3: TGTGCCAGCAGCGCGGGACAGGGGTTCGTCACAGATACGCAGTATTTT.

This clonotype was picked up many times. The V gene is TRBV12-3 or TRBV12-4, the J gene TRBJ1-5; D unresolved. With 8 bases removed from V and 7 bases from J, the gap between germline ends came to 15 bases. The CDR3 totals 13 residues. The CDR3 region has the DNA TGTGCCAGCGCCCCCTTCGGGGAACAGCCCCAGCATTTT. Translated: CASAPFGEQPQHF.

This clonotype was counted at least ten times. This chain uses TRBV28 with TRBJ1-2; D unresolved. This CDR3 spans 16 amino acids. Trimming removed 5 bases at V and 4 bases at J, with 20 bases between. Germline V gene sequence: CDR1 MDHEN, CDR2 SYDVKM. CDR3 in amino acids: CASSPGIGLTVYGYTF. DNA for the CDR3: TGTGCCAGCAGTCCCGGGATAGGGCTAACCGTCTATGGCTACACCTTC.

The table lists this clonotype with many counts. This chain uses TRBV15 with TRBJ1-6; the D gene is possibly TRBD1 (6 bases). Germline lookup yields CDR1 LNHNV and CDR2 YYDKDF (reference sequence). Between the trimmed V and J ends, which lost 0 bases and 7 bases, there was a span of 7 bases. The CDR3 totals 14 residues. The CDR3 DNA reads TGTGCCACCAGCAGAGACAGGGGAAATTCACCCCTCCACTTT. Its protein product is CATSRDRGNSPLHF.

This clonotype was counted at least ten times. This chain links TRBV4-2 with TRBJ1-1; D uncertain. Germline V gene sequence: CDR1 LGHNA, CDR2 YNFKEQ. Trimming removed 4 bases from V and 0 bases from J, with 3 bases in between. The CDR3 length is 12 residues. CDR3: CASSRVNTEAFF. CDR3 bases: TGTGCCAGCAGCCGGGTGAACACTGAAGCTTTCTTT.

This clonotype showed up just a few times. A read error may explain this, as a much larger clone is one base away. The genes are TRBV18 and TRBJ1-1; unclear D gene. The CDR3 is made up of 12 amino acids. V dropped 2 bases and J dropped 3 bases, with 4 bases sitting between them. Germline V gene sequence: CDR1 KGHSH, CDR2 LQKENI. CDR3 bases: TGTGCCAGCTCACCAGTGGACACTGAAGCTTTCTTT. Its translation is CASSPVDTEAFF.

This clonotype came up many times. The CDR3 protein is CSALGVRASNSYEQYF. CDR3 in DNA: TGCAGTGCCCTGGGCGTTAGGGCATCAAACTCCTACGAGCAGTACTTC. The chain employs TRBV20-1 and TRBJ2-7; the D is unclear. CDR3 length: 16 amino acids. Germline loops: CDR1 DFQATT, CDR2 SNEGSKA (reference sequence). Trimming took off 6 bases at V and 0 bases at J, with 21 bases between the two ends.

This sequence joins TRBV12-3 or TRBV12-4 and TRBJ2-7; 9 bases align to TRBD2. Trimming removed 6 bases from V and 7 bases from J; junction bases left unmatched: 13. This CDR3 spans 15 amino acids. CDR3 sequence reads: CASSPSIAGAWEQYF. In DNA form, the CDR3 reads TGTGCCAGCAGCCCTTCAATAGCGGGAGCATGGGAGCAGTACTTC.

The chain has TRBV28 and TRBJ2-7; 10 bases are a match to TRBD1. Germline trimming cut 7 bases from V and 4 bases from J; bases unmatched to any gene: 10. Germline loops: CDR1 MDHEN, CDR2 SYDVKM. The CDR3 is 15 amino acids. CDR3 sequence (DNA): TGTGCCAGCACCTCCCCGGGACAGGGGAAATACGAGCAGTACTTC. This gives the protein CASTSPGQGKYEQYF. The full variable domain, in which reference TRBV28 and TRBJ2-7 provide the parts outside the CDR3, is DVKVTQSSRYLVKRTGEKVFLECVQDMDHENMFWYRQDPGLGLRLIYFSYDVKMKEKGDIPEGYSVSREKKERFSLILESASTNQTSMYLCASTSPGQGKYEQYFGPGTRLTVT.

The V and J genes are TRBV20-1 and TRBJ2-5; 11 nucleotides match TRBD2. This CDR3 region has 14 residues. V shed 4 bases and J 4 bases; nucleotides not matched to a gene: 5. Germline V gene sequence: CDR1 DFQATT, CDR2 SNEGSKA (reference sequence). DNA for the CDR3: TGCAGTGCTACAGCGACTAGCGGGATAGAGACCCAGTACTTC. Translating gives CSATATSGIETQYF.

This clonotype was picked up many times. The chain couples TRBV6-2 or TRBV6-3 to TRBJ2-2; 8 bases are shared with TRBD1. The germline V gene encodes CDR1 MNHEY and CDR2 SVGEGT. Losses at the gene ends were 2 bases for V and 2 bases for J; bases not matched to a gene: 10. The CDR3 consists of 18 residues. CDR3 amino acids: CASSYPPGQVPNTGELFF. As DNA, the CDR3 is TGTGCCAGCAGTTACCCTCCGGGACAGGTCCCCAACACCGGGGAGCTGTTTTTT.

This clonotype was counted many times. The chain combines TRBV15 with TRBJ2-2, with D possibly matching TRBD2 (6 bases). V was shortened by 1 base and J by 7 bases, with 10 bases between the two germline ends. The CDR3 contains 14 residues. The germline V gene has CDR1 LNHNV and CDR2 YYDKDF (reference sequence). CDR3 nucleotide sequence: TGTGCCACCAGCAGAGGGGGGGTCGTCGGGGAGCTGTTTTTT. It yields the protein CATSRGGVVGELFF.

This clonotype was recorded at least ten times. The chain uses TRBV6-5 and TRBJ2-7; unclear D gene. From germline, CDR1 is MNHEY and CDR2 SVGAGI. CDR3 length equals 14 residues. V lost 5 bases, J lost 3 bases, and 14 bases lay in between. CDR3 residues: CASSTPAEVYEQYF. The CDR3, as DNA: TGTGCCAGCAGTACCCCGGCGGAAGTCTACGAGCAGTACTTC.